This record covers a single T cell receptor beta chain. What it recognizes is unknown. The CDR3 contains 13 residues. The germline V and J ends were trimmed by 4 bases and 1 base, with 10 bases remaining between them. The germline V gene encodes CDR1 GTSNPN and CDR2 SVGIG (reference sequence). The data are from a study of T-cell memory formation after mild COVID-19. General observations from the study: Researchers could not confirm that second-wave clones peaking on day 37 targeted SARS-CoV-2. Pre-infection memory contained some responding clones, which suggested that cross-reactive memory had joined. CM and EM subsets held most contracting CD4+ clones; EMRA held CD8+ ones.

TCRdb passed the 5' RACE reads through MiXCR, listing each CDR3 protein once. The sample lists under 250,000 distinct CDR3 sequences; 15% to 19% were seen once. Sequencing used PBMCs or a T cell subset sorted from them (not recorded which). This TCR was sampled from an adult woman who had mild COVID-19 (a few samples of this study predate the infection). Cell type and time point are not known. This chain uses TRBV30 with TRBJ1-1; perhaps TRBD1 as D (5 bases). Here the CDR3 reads CAWNPQGNTEAFF. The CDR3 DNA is TGTGCCTGGAATCCTCAGGGGAACACTGAAGCTTTCTTT.